The 18 T cell receptor beta chains listed next were all sequenced from one sample in a study of shared clonotypes between healthy human individuals. Produced via immunoSEQ multiplex PCR; TCRdb's table is partial and in-frame only. The data hold some 2 million clones, with roughly 96% observed a single time. Input material: naive CD4+ T cells sorted from blood. The subset denotes: CD45RA+ positively selected. These receptors were obtained from a young man in good health.

Concerning this clone itself: An end of the junction does not agree with germline; a read error may underlie this. V gene TRBV7-2 combines with J gene TRBJ1-2; D gene uncertain. CDR3 length: 14 amino acids. Germline CDR1 SGHTA, CDR2 FQGNSA. DNA for the CDR3: TGTGCCAGCAGCTTTGAACTGATTACGGCTGAGTTTATCTTC. Residues: CASSFELITAEFIF.

As for this clone: The same CDR3 arises from other DNA sequences in this sample as well. The chain has TRBV30 and TRBJ1-5; D possibly corresponds to TRBD1 (5 bases). Trimming took off 3 bases at V and 1 base at J, with 10 bases between the two ends. The CDR3 totals 14 residues. Germline V gives CDR1 GTSNPN, CDR2 SVGIG (reference sequence). DNA of the CDR3: TGTGCCTGGAGCAGGGATTCGAGCAATCAGCCCCAGCATTTT. Translated: CAWSRDSSNQPQHF.

V usage is TRBV7-9 and J usage is TRBJ2-7, with 8 positions matching TRBD1. There are 18 residues in the CDR3. The ends lost 5 bases at V and 3 bases at J; junction bases unmatched: 18. The germline CDR1 and CDR2 sequences are SEHNR and FQNEAQ (reference sequence). The CDR3 sequence is CASSRNQRNQGAIYEQYF. The CDR3 region has the DNA TGTGCCAGCAGCCGAAACCAACGTAACCAGGGGGCTATCTACGAGCAGTACTTC.

V usage is TRBV6-4 and J usage is TRBJ1-1, with D hard to call. Germline values: CDR1 MRHNA, CDR2 SNTAGT. This CDR3 has 16 residues. V was pared by 5 bases and J by 0 bases, with 16 bases between. The CDR3 loop reads CASSYDRGPLNTEAFF. The CDR3 region has the DNA TGTGCCAGCAGTTACGACCGAGGCCCGTTGAACACTGAAGCTTTCTTT.

This clone occurred once. This chain connects TRBV6-1 to TRBJ2-7; D might be TRBD1 or TRBD2, each matching 5 bases. There are 14 residues in the CDR3. Trimming left V 7 bases short and J 2 bases short, with 15 bases between. Germline V gene data show CDR1 as MNHNS and CDR2 as SASEGT. This CDR3 reads CASTRGALPYEQYF. CDR3 DNA: TGTGCCAGCACGAGAGGGGCACTGCCCTACGAGCAGTACTTC.

The rearrangement joins TRBV9 to TRBJ2-7, with D unresolved. Trimming shortened V by 0 bases and J by 0 bases, and 13 bases separated the two germline ends. The germline V gene has CDR1 SGDLS and CDR2 YYNGEE. The CDR3 extends over 16 amino acids. This chain's CDR3 is CASSVGWATASYEQYF. CDR3 sequence (DNA): TGTGCCAGCAGCGTAGGATGGGCGACGGCCTCCTACGAGCAGTACTTC.

The chain uses TRBV27 and TRBJ1-2; the D gene is possibly TRBD1 (5 bases). The ends were cut back, 5 bases at V and 2 bases at J, with 15 bases in the middle. The CDR3 length is 15 residues. Germline V gives CDR1 MNHEY, CDR2 SMNVEV (reference sequence). The CDR3 loop is CASSTSPGSNYGYTF. The CDR3 DNA reads TGTGCCAGCAGTACCTCGCCAGGGAGCAACTATGGCTACACCTTC.

CDR3 loop: CASSAAQPGQSSYEQYF. The DNA of the CDR3 is TGTGCCAGCAGCGCAGCGCAGCCCGGACAGAGCTCCTACGAGCAGTACTTC. The V gene is TRBV7-6, the J gene TRBJ2-7; TRBD1 is a possible D gene (6 bases). Trimming pared 5 bases from V and 0 bases from J, leaving 20 bases between. Germline V gives CDR1 SGHVS, CDR2 FNYEAQ. This CDR3 comprises 17 residues.

The rearrangement links TRBV5-6 to TRBJ1-2; D remains ambiguous. Trimming removed 2 bases from V and 8 bases from J, with 7 bases in between. The CDR3 totals 11 residues. The germline V gene has CDR1 SGHDT and CDR2 YYEEEE. The CDR3 DNA reads as TGTGCCAGCAGCTTTATGGAAGGCTACACCTTC. This translates into CASSFMEGYTF.

The gene calls are TRBV6-1 and TRBJ1-2; no clear D. Germline lookup yields CDR1 MNHNS and CDR2 SASEGT. Trimming took 5 bases from V and 6 from J, leaving 7 bases between them. This CDR3 region has 11 residues. The CDR3 nucleotides read TGTGCCAGCAGTTCCGTGGATGGCTACACCTTC. Translated: CASSSVDGYTF.

As DNA, the CDR3 is TGTGCCAGCAGCTACTCAACAGGGACGAGGAACTATGGCTACACCTTC. It translates to CASSYSTGTRNYGYTF. This chain joins TRBV5-7 and TRBJ1-2; D is possibly TRBD1 (6 bases). TRBV5-7 is annotated as an ORF whose role is uncertain. Trimming left V 3 bases short and J 2 bases short, with 17 bases between. The CDR3 loop spans 16 amino acids.

The table lists this clone with a count of one. The rearrangement joins TRBV6-6 to TRBJ1-5; TRBD1 aligns across 8 bases. The CDR3 spans 16 residues. Germline CDR1 reads MNHNY; CDR2 reads SVGAGI (reference sequence). Trimming removed 5 bases from V and 1 base from J; junction bases left unmatched: 7. CDR3 protein: CASSATGGGSNQPQHF. CDR3 bases: TGTGCCAGCAGTGCCACAGGGGGTGGGAGCAATCAGCCCCAGCATTTT.

The gene calls are TRBV10-2 and TRBJ2-4, with D maybe TRBD1 (6 bases). V lost 6 bases and J 1 base, leaving 13 bases between the germline ends. Looked up from germline, CDR1 is WSHSY and CDR2 is SAAADI. The CDR3 contains 15 residues. CDR3: CASREDRNAKNIQYF. The DNA for the CDR3 is TGCGCCAGCAGGGAAGACAGGAACGCCAAAAACATTCAGTACTTC.

The V and J genes are TRBV4-1 and TRBJ2-7; D not certain. Trimming cost V 0 bases and J 3 bases, with 12 bases left between them. The germline CDR1 and CDR2 sequences are MGHRA and YSYEKL. CDR3 length: 15 residues. CDR3 region: CASSQDLGTFYEQYF. DNA of the CDR3: TGCGCCAGCAGCCAAGATTTGGGCACCTTCTACGAGCAGTACTTC.

This clone appeared once. The junction departs from the called germline gene at one end, perhaps through a read error. The J gene is TRBJ2-7, the V gene TRBV18; weak D call: TRBD2 (6 bases). There are 16 residues in the CDR3. From germline, CDR1 is KGHSH and CDR2 LQKENI. This chain's CDR3 is CASSPLGWTISYEQYF. DNA for the CDR3: TGTGCCAGCTCTCCACTGGGGTGGACTATCTCCTACGAGCAGTACTTC.

The chain employs TRBV18 and TRBJ2-1; 10 bases agree with TRBD2. Unmatched junction bases numbered 7, after V lost 0 bases and J lost 8 bases. Germline values: CDR1 KGHSH, CDR2 LQKENI. CDR3 size: 16 residues. CDR3 sequence reads: CASSPPYLAGAYEQFF. In nucleotides, the CDR3 is TGTGCCAGCTCACCACCGTACCTAGCGGGAGCGTATGAGCAGTTCTTC.

The gene calls are TRBV10-2 and TRBJ1-6; 8 positions agree with TRBD1. Per the germline V gene, CDR1 is WSHSY and CDR2 is SAAADI. Losses at the gene ends were 6 bases for V and 8 bases for J; bases not matched to a gene: 6. The CDR3 is made up of 14 amino acids. The CDR3 is CASSRQGQDSPLHF. The CDR3 nucleotides are TGCGCCAGCAGCCGACAGGGGCAGGATTCACCCCTCCACTTT.

This clone was observed once. The J gene is TRBJ2-7, the V gene TRBV10-3; 7 positions agree with TRBD1. CDR1 is ENHRY and CDR2 is SYGVKD in the germline V gene. Trimming removed 6 bases from V and 0 bases from J; junction bases left unmatched: 5. CDR3 size: 14 residues. CDR3 residues: CAIRPGTASYEQYF. The CDR3 coding sequence is TGTGCCATCAGGCCCGGGACAGCCTCCTACGAGCAGTACTTC.